One sample yielded the 30 T cell receptor beta chains listed below, sequenced in a study of graft-versus-host responses after intestinal transplantation (dated by TCRdb to the early 2020s). For these receptors, no antigen is known. Reading the label with the study, this specimen's time point is: cells obtained before transplantation from donor or recipient. Library preparation used the immunoSEQ multiplex PCR assay. The table comes from immuneACCESS by way of TCRdb, which keeps in-frame sequences with V and J called. Part of the clones is missing from these tables; in studies checked, under half for an unresolved V gene and the rest for unknown reasons. The sample records fewer than 55,000 clones, approximately 96% of which are singletons. The ten most abundant clones make up under 0.3% of the sample. The sample consisted of unstimulated CD8+ T cells sorted from spleen or lymph node cells, taken before transplant. The origin of the receptors is a human donor who was the organ donor for an intestinal transplant.

J is TRBJ2-7 and V is TRBV14, with D perhaps matching TRBD1 (5 bases). Trimming removed 4 bases from V and 0 bases from J, with 13 bases in between. CDR3 length: 15 residues. Germline V gene lookup returns CDR1 SGHDN and CDR2 FVKESK. In DNA, the CDR3 is TGTGCCAGCAGCCTAAACGGCGACAGCTCCTACGAGCAGTACTTC. Its translation: CASSLNGDSSYEQYF.

The V call is TRBV30, the J call TRBJ2-5; D is ambiguous. CDR1 and CDR2 (germline): GTSNPN, SVGIG (reference sequence). The CDR3 length is 14 residues. Trimming pared 0 bases from V and 4 bases from J, leaving 12 bases between. CDR3 sequence: CAWSVWGGIETQYF. DNA for the CDR3: TGTGCCTGGAGTGTATGGGGTGGGATAGAGACCCAGTACTTC.

The chain employs TRBV27 and TRBJ1-1; perhaps TRBD1 as D (6 bases). This CDR3 has 14 residues. V lost 2 bases and J 5 bases, leaving 12 bases between the germline ends. In germline, CDR1 is MNHEY, CDR2 SMNVEV (reference sequence). The CDR3 coding sequence is TGTGCCAGCAGTTTAGTTGCAGGGGAGACTGAAGCTTTCTTT. Translation: CASSLVAGETEAFF.

This chain joins TRBV7-9 and TRBJ1-1, with D tentatively TRBD1 (5 bases). The germline V and J ends were trimmed by 4 bases and 2 bases, with 14 bases remaining between them. CDR3 length: 15 residues. CDR1 and CDR2 (germline): SEHNR, FQNEAQ (reference sequence). The chain's CDR3 is CASSSVWGGNTEAFF. In DNA, the CDR3 is TGTGCCAGCAGCTCCGTGTGGGGCGGAAACACTGAAGCTTTCTTT.

This chain connects TRBV5-6 to TRBJ2-3; no firm D call. The CDR3 runs 14 residues. V lost 5 bases and J lost 0, with 10 bases in between. Looked up from germline, CDR1 is SGHDT and CDR2 is YYEEEE. In nucleotides, the CDR3 is TGTGCCAGCAGTTTACAGACTAGCACAGATACGCAGTATTTT. Its protein product is CASSLQTSTDTQYF.

V gene TRBV21-1 combines with J gene TRBJ1-4; TRBD1 is taken as the D call from the table, unchecked against the DNA. TRBV21-1 is given as a pseudogene. The CDR3 totals 19 residues. CDR3 residues: CASSRTPGHRAGENEKLFF. In DNA, the CDR3 is TGTGCCAGCAGCCGCACTCCAGGGCATCGAGCAGGTGAAAATGAAAAACTGTTTTTT.

V is TRBV7-2 and J is TRBJ1-1; TRBD1 agrees at 7 bases. The CDR3 is made up of 15 amino acids. With 1 base clipped from V and 6 bases from J, the junction kept 8 bases outside the gene matches. Germline CDR1 is SGHTA and CDR2 is FQGNSA. The CDR3 loop is CASSLGLGGGSEAFF. CDR3 coding DNA: TGTGCCAGCAGCTTAGGATTAGGGGGCGGCTCTGAAGCTTTCTTT.

The chain couples TRBV6-1 to TRBJ1-5; D is perhaps TRBD1 (6 bases). V lost 11 bases to trimming and J lost 0 bases, with 11 bases between them. CDR3 length equals 13 residues. Germline values: CDR1 MNHNS, CDR2 SASEGT. This chain's CDR3 is CAGGGYSNQPQHF. The CDR3 bases are TGTGCCGGGGGGGGCTATAGCAATCAGCCCCAGCATTTT.

V gene TRBV5-6 combines with J gene TRBJ1-2; maybe TRBD1 (6 bases). The CDR3 contains 15 residues. Between the trimmed V and J ends, which lost 2 bases and 5 bases, there was a span of 16 bases. Germline V lookup: CDR1 SGHDT, CDR2 YYEEEE. DNA of the CDR3: TGTGCCAGCAGCTTTGGAGGGGGAATATTATATGGCTACACCTTC. It translates to CASSFGGGILYGYTF. Full variable domain (rest looked up from reference TRBV5-6 and TRBJ1-2): DAGVTQSPTHLIKTRGQQVTLRCSPKSGHDTVSWYQQALGQGPQFIFQYYEEEERQRGNFPDRFSGHQFPNYSSELNVNALLLGDSALYLCASSFGGGILYGYTFGSGTRLTVV.

The rearrangement joins TRBV28 to TRBJ1-6; D perhaps matches TRBD1 (5 bases). The V and J ends lost 6 bases and 9 bases respectively, with 18 bases between them. The CDR3 spans 15 residues. The V gene's germline CDR1 is MDHEN and CDR2 SYDVKM. The CDR3 reads CASRPTTGGVSPLHF. CDR3 bases: TGTGCCAGCAGGCCCACTACAGGAGGTGTTTCACCCCTCCACTTT.

The chain joins TRBV9 to TRBJ2-7; 8 bases line up with TRBD1. CDR1 is SGDLS, CDR2 YYNGEE, per germline. The CDR3 sequence is 15 residues long. The trim removed 3 bases at V and 0 bases at J, leaving 5 bases unmatched. Here the CDR3 DNA reads TGTGCCAGCAGCGCTGGGACAGGAATCTCCTACGAGCAGTACTTC. Translating it yields CASSAGTGISYEQYF.

The V call is TRBV6-6, the J call TRBJ2-2; D not resolved. CDR1 and CDR2 (germline): MNHNY, SVGAGI (reference sequence). V dropped 0 bases and J dropped 7 bases, with 3 bases sitting between them. This CDR3 comprises 12 residues. DNA of the CDR3: TGTGCCAGCAGTTACTCGGGCGGGGAGCTGTTTTTT. It translates to CASSYSGGELFF.

The CDR3 bases are TGTGCCAGCAGTGAATCGAAGACCCAGTACTTC. Translating it yields CASSESKTQYF. The rearrangement links TRBV6-1 to TRBJ2-5; no firm D call. Germline values: CDR1 MNHNS, CDR2 SASEGT. V lost 2 bases and J lost 6, with 4 bases in between. The CDR3 has 11 amino acids.

The CDR3 region is CASSESRGNTEAFF. The CDR3 DNA reads TGTGCCAGCAGTGAATCACGGGGTAACACTGAAGCTTTCTTT. The chain couples TRBV6-1 to TRBJ1-1, with D unresolved. Trimming removed 2 bases from V and 2 bases from J, with 9 bases in between. Germline lookup yields CDR1 MNHNS and CDR2 SASEGT. The CDR3 sequence is 14 residues long.

The chain has TRBV4-2 and TRBJ2-2; D perhaps matches TRBD1 (6 bases). The V gene lost 11 bases and the J gene lost 4 bases, with 14 bases spanning the gap. This CDR3 comprises 13 residues. Germline V gives CDR1 LGHNA, CDR2 YNFKEQ. CDR3 sequence: CAGSETGTGELFF. DNA for the CDR3: TGTGCCGGATCTGAGACAGGCACCGGGGAGCTGTTTTTT.

This clone has only one observation. The chain couples TRBV7-9 to TRBJ2-5; 8 positions match TRBD1. The DNA matches TRBJ2-7 better at its end, which makes the J call doubtful. The CDR3 totals 15 residues. Germline V CDR1 and CDR2: SEHNR, FQNEAQ (reference sequence). The CDR3 DNA sequence: TGTGCCAGCAGCCCCGCCGGGACAGGAACCTACGAGCAGTACTTC. This gives the protein CASSPAGTGTYEQYF.

The rearrangement uses TRBV6-6 and TRBJ1-1; the D gene is possibly TRBD1 (5 bases). V lost 5 bases, J lost 0 bases, and 13 bases lay in between. Germline CDR1 reads MNHNY; CDR2 reads SVGAGI (reference sequence). This CDR3 spans 15 amino acids. CDR3 residues: CASSTGRPMNTEAFF. CDR3 coding DNA: TGTGCCAGCAGTACGGGACGTCCCATGAACACTGAAGCTTTCTTT.

This chain joins TRBV29-1 and TRBJ2-1; the D is unclear. Trimming stripped 2 bases from V and 7 bases from J, with 15 bases between. CDR3 length equals 14 residues. Germline CDR1 SQVTM, CDR2 ANQGSEA. CDR3: CSVEPFRSGNEQFF. The DNA for the CDR3 is TGCAGCGTTGAACCCTTTCGATCTGGGAATGAGCAGTTCTTC.

The rearrangement uses TRBV9 and TRBJ1-1; no clear D gene. V was pared by 0 bases and J by 3 bases, with 6 bases between. Germline V gene sequence: CDR1 SGDLS, CDR2 YYNGEE. The CDR3 contains 13 residues. The CDR3 region has the DNA TGTGCCAGCAGCGTAGAAGGTCACACTGAAGCTTTCTTT. It specifies CASSVEGHTEAFF.

The rearrangement uses TRBV30 and TRBJ1-4; D is undetermined. The CDR3 contains 13 residues. Trimming shortened V by 0 bases and J by 7 bases, and 9 bases separated the two germline ends. CDR1 is GTSNPN, CDR2 SVGIG, per germline (reference sequence). CDR3 nucleotide sequence: TGTGCCTGGAGTGTAGGGTCAGGTGAAAAACTGTTTTTT. Amino acids: CAWSVGSGEKLFF.

V is TRBV5-4 and J is TRBJ2-7; a weak D match, TRBD2 (6 bases). V was pared by 4 bases and J by 4 bases, with 12 bases between. The CDR3 runs to 13 residues. The V gene's germline CDR1 is SGHNT and CDR2 YYREEE (reference sequence). The CDR3 sequence is CASSHRGTYEQYF. The CDR3 DNA reads as TGTGCCAGCAGCCACCGGGGGACTTACGAGCAGTACTTC.

The genes are TRBV7-9 and TRBJ1-2, with D perhaps matching TRBD1 (6 bases). Germline lookup yields CDR1 SEHNR and CDR2 FQNEAQ (reference sequence). This CDR3 contains 15 residues. Trimming took off 1 base at V and 3 bases at J, with 12 bases between the two ends. CDR3 nucleotide sequence: TGTGCCAGCAGCTTAGAAACGTACAGGGACTATGGCTACACCTTC. Translating gives CASSLETYRDYGYTF. The full variable domain, its missing parts supplied by reference TRBV7-9 and TRBJ1-2, is DTGVSQNPRHKITKRGQNVTFRCDPISEHNRLYWYRQTLGQGPEFLTYFQNEAQLEKSRLLSDRFSAERPKGSFSTLEIQRTEQGDSAMYLCASSLETYRDYGYTFGSGTRLTVV.

The V and J genes are TRBV5-6 and TRBJ2-4, with a weak D call TRBD1 (6 bases). This CDR3 has 16 amino acids. CDR1 and CDR2 (germline): SGHDT, YYEEEE. V lost 0 bases, J lost 0 bases, and 10 bases lay in between. The CDR3 DNA is TGTGCCAGCAGCTTGGCCAGGGGTCTAGCCAAAAACATTCAGTACTTC. Encoded protein: CASSLARGLAKNIQYF.

This clone was counted a few times. This rearrangement joins TRBV19 to TRBJ2-4; TRBD1 aligns across 7 bases. There are 14 residues in the CDR3. Germline V gene sequence: CDR1 LNHDA, CDR2 SQIVND (reference sequence). V dropped 1 base and J dropped 7; count of bases not matched to a gene: 4. The CDR3 sequence: CASSIAQGENIQYF. CDR3 DNA: TGTGCCAGTAGTATAGCGCAGGGGGAGAACATTCAGTACTTC.

The V call is TRBV27, the J call TRBJ1-5; 9 nucleotides agree with TRBD1. Trimming took 5 bases from V and 4 from J; bases not matched to a gene: 6. Per germline, CDR1 MNHEY and CDR2 SMNVEV (reference sequence). The CDR3 is 15 residues long. This CDR3 is CASSPPGQGNQPQHF. DNA of the CDR3: TGTGCCAGCAGTCCCCCGGGACAGGGAAATCAGCCCCAGCATTTT.

The V gene is TRBV7-9, the J gene TRBJ1-1; D remains unclear. Germline values: CDR1 SEHNR, CDR2 FQNEAQ (reference sequence). V lost 3 bases and J 5 bases, leaving 7 bases between the germline ends. The CDR3 is 12 amino acids. The CDR3 DNA sequence: TGTGCCAGCAGCTTCCCGGGGACTGAAGCTTTCTTT. This gives the protein CASSFPGTEAFF.

The chain carries TRBV7-3 and TRBJ1-1, with TRBD1 matching over 9 bases. The CDR3 is 16 amino acids. Looked up from germline, CDR1 is SGHTA and CDR2 is FQGTGA. Trimming cost V 5 bases and J 6 bases; bases outside gene matches: 13. The chain's CDR3 is CASSPTTGTGSAEAFF. The CDR3 DNA is TGTGCCAGCAGCCCTACAACCGGGACAGGGAGTGCTGAAGCTTTCTTT.

The rearrangement joins TRBV7-3 to TRBJ1-1; 7 bases are shared with TRBD1. V lost 4 bases, J lost 4 bases, and 3 bases stayed unmatched. Germline V lookup: CDR1 SGHTA, CDR2 FQGTGA. CDR3 length: 13 amino acids. CDR3: CASSSTGITEAFF. Written as DNA, the CDR3 is TGTGCCAGCAGCTCGACAGGGATCACTGAAGCTTTCTTT.

The sample holds one count of this clone. V usage is TRBV6-9 and J usage is TRBJ1-4; D is uncertain. Trimming took 2 bases from V and 5 from J, leaving 21 bases between them. Per the germline V gene, CDR1 is MNHGY and CDR2 is SVAAGI. The CDR3 loop spans 18 amino acids. The CDR3 loop is CASSYLAGRASVNEKLFF. In nucleotides, the CDR3 is TGTGCCAGCAGTTATCTGGCAGGCCGTGCGTCTGTCAATGAAAAACTGTTTTTT.

This chain joins TRBV25-1 and TRBJ2-5; either TRBD1 or TRBD2 may supply D (7 bases each). TRBJ2-7 explains the end of the DNA better; the J call may be wrong. Germline loops: CDR1 MGHDK, CDR2 SYGVNS. This CDR3 region has 14 residues. The CDR3 sequence is CASSEGGDSYEQYF. Written as DNA, the CDR3 is TGTGCCAGCAGTGAGGGGGGGGACAGCTACGAGCAGTACTTC.